This T cell receptor (beta chain) was sequenced for a study of shared clonotypes between healthy human individuals. At the level of the study: The plates for each donor numbered three CD4 naive, three CD4 memory, two CD8 naive and one CD8 memory.

This clone was observed a single time. The CDR3 has 12 residues. The germline gives CDR1 MDHEN, CDR2 SYDVKM. The ends were cut back, 3 bases at V and 6 bases at J, with 9 bases in the middle. Using immunoSEQ multiplex PCR, the repertoire was profiled, and TCRdb retains in-frame clones only, with some absent. The sample has 1.5 million to 2.5 million clones; 85% to 95% are singletons. Naivety among CD8 cells was defined by CD45RO negativity and positive CCR7 selection, thereby excluding terminally differentiated effector memory CD45RA+ cells. The rearrangement links TRBV28 to TRBJ2-7; D ambiguous. The sequence derives from a man between 18 and 29 years old in good health. The sequenced material came from naive CD8+ T cells sorted from blood. CDR3 nucleotides: TGTGCCAGCAGTTTGTCCCGACTCGAGCAGTACTTC. Protein: CASSLSRLEQYF.